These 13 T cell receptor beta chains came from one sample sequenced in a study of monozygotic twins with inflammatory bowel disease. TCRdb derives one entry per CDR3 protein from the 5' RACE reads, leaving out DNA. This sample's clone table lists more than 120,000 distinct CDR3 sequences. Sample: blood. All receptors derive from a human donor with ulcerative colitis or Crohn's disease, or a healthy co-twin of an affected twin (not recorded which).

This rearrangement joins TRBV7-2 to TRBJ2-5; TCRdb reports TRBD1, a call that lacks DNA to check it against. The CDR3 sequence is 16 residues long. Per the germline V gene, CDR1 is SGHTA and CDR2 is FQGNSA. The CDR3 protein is CASSRGGTGGWETQYF.

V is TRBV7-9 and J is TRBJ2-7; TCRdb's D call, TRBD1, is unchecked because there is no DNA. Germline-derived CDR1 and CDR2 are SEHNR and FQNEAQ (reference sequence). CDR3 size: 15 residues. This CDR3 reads CASSISGTVFYEQYF.

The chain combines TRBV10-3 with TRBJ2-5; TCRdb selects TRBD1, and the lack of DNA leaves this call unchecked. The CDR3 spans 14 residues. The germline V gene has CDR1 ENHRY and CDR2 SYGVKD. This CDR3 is CAISEGRGVETQYF.

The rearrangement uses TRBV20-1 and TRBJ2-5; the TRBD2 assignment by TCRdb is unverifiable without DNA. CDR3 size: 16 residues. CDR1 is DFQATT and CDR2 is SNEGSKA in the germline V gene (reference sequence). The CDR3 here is CSARDESGTSLETQYF.

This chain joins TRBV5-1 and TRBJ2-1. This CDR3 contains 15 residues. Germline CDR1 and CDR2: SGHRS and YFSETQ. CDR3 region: CASSLERGSYNEQFF. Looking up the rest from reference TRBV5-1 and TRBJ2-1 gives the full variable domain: KAGVTQTPRYLIKTRGQQVTLSCSPISGHRSVSWYQQTPGQGLQFLFEYFSETQRNKGNFPGRFSGRQFSNSRSEMNVSTLELGDSALYLCASSLERGSYNEQFFGPGTRLTVL.

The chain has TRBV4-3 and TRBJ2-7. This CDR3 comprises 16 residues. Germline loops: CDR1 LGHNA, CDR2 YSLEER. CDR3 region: CASSQECLETTYEQYF.

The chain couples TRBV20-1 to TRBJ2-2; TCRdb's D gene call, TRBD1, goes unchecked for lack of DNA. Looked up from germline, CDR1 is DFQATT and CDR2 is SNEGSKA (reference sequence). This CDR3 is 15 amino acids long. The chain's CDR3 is CSAHDRASITGELFF.

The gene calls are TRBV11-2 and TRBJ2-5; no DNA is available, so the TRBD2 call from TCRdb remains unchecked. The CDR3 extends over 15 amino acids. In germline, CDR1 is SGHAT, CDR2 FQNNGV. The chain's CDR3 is CASSSTSGGRETQYF.

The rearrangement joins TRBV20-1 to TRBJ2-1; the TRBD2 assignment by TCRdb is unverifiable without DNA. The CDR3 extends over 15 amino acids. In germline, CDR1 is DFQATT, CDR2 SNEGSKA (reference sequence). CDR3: CSASSGRSSYNEQFF.

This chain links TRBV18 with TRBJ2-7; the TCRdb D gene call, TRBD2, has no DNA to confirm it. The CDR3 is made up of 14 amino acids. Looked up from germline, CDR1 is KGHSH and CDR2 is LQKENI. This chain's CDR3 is CASSPGSSSNEQYF.

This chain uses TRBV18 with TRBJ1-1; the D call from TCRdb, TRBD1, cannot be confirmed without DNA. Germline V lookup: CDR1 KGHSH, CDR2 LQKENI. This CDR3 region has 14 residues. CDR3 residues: CASSPDSMNTEAFF. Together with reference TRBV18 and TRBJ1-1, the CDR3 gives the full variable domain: NAGVMQNPRHLVRRRGQEARLRCSPMKGHSHVYWYRQLPEEGLKFMVYLQKENIIDESGMPKERFSAEFPKEGPSILRIQQVVRGDSAAYFCASSPDSMNTEAFFGQGTRLTVV.

Here the CDR3 reads CASSPPPPDTQYF. V and J are TRBV18 and TRBJ2-3; TCRdb returns TRBD1, unconfirmable since there is no DNA. The CDR3 is 13 amino acids. Looked up from germline, CDR1 is KGHSH and CDR2 is LQKENI.

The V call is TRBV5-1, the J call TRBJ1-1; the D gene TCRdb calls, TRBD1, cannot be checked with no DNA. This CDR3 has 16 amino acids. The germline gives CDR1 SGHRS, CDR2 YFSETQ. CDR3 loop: CASSLDTGGGNAEAFF.